This T cell receptor (beta chain) was captured by sequencing in a study of cytomegalovirus exposure and HLA in healthy donors. Background on the study: Some 200 million T cells yielded some 100 million unique TCR beta sequences, as an earlier analysis found. General study results and limits: More than 150 TCR beta chains were listed as cytomegalovirus-associated.

This clone was counted a few times. Its antigen is undetermined. 60 Vbeta and 13 Jbeta primers were used in PCR. Authors' methods: Unique TCR beta chains totaled roughly 81 million in a later count, with approximately 11 million of them shared. The assay was immunoSEQ multiplex PCR, and TCRdb's table has in-frame clones only and misses some. V, J and clone size reflect that table, while D and trimming were determined from the DNA. The sample records roughly 150,000 clones, about 80% being singletons. Sequenced input: PBMCs. This TCR came from a woman between 50 and 59 years old in good health and CMV-seropositive.

CDR3 nucleotide sequence: TGTGCCTGGAGTGTTGGGACAGGCCTCTCGACCACTGAAGCTTTCTTT. Protein product: CAWSVGTGLSTTEAFF. The V call is TRBV30, the J call TRBJ1-1; TRBD1 aligns across 8 bases. CDR1 is GTSNPN, CDR2 SVGIG, per germline (reference sequence). V shed 0 bases, J shed 4 bases, and the junction held 10 bases outside the gene matches. CDR3 size: 16 residues.